This T cell receptor beta chain was captured in a study of CD8 T cells in Susac syndrome. RNA in amounts of roughly 0.5 to 1 ug was reverse transcribed with random hexamers. An immunoSEQ multiplex PCR amplified TCR beta CDR3 over 54 Vbeta and 13 Jbeta. TCRdb used MiXCR to reprocess the immunoSEQ multiplex PCR reads, holding one entry per CDR3 protein. Among roughly 330,000 distinct CDR3 sequences listed, just over 90% were seen once. The CDR3 spans 12 residues. Trimming left V 3 bases short and J 10 bases short, with 12 bases between. In germline, CDR1 is GTSNPN, CDR2 SVGIG (reference sequence). CD8+ and CD4+ blood T cells underwent TCR beta sequencing. Relapsing-remitting disease, either stable or active, was present in the multiple sclerosis controls, who were treatment-naive patients. Negative isolation was used for CD8+ and CD4+ T cells and FACS enrichment for TEMRA cells.

The clonotype was recovered from a human donor with multiple sclerosis. The chain is built from TRBV30 and TRBJ1-4; TRBD1 is a possible D gene (5 bases). The sample was CD4+ T cells from PBMCs. The CDR3, as DNA: TGTGCCTGGAGAGCGTCGGGGGGAAAACTGTTTTTT. Translation: CAWRASGGKLFF.